The clone carrying this T cell receptor (beta chain) was seen more than once but under ten times. The authors extracted RNA and reverse transcribed it into cDNA as the sequencing template. The repertoire was sequenced with immunoSEQ multiplex PCR; TCRdb's copy has only in-frame clones and lacks some. The sample has 70,000 or so clones; around 29% are singletons. Described treatment: oral pan-JAK inhibitor, 5-10 mg twice daily. The sample belongs to a study of CD8+ T cells in alopecia areata. Germline V gene sequence: CDR1 SGHNT, CDR2 YYREEE (reference sequence). The CDR3 is 12 amino acids. Trimming left V 1 base short and J 10 bases short, with 9 bases between.

The source is a human donor with alopecia areata. This chain connects TRBV5-4 to TRBJ2-1, with a weak D call TRBD2 (6 bases). Sequenced material: CD8+ T cells sorted from blood, taken at week 4, from a patient treated with tofacitinib. Written as DNA, the CDR3 is TGTGCCAGCAGCTTGTTCGCGGGAGAGCAGTTCTTC. Translated, it gives CASSLFAGEQFF.